The clone carrying this T cell receptor (beta chain) was seen just once. Its antigen is unknown. Healthy people donating bone marrow made up the donors. Primers for the PCR totalled 60 Vbeta and 13 Jbeta. Repertoires were generated with immunoSEQ multiplex PCR, while TCRdb's copy carries only in-frame clones and drops some. The repertoire consists of about 150,000 clones, with under 75% occurring once and the leading ten covering 2% to 3%. These data originate in a study of cytomegalovirus exposure and HLA in healthy donors. The overall study: Early released data comprised approximately 85 million unique TCRs from HLA-typed donors.

The CDR3 contains 12 residues. Trimming pared 5 bases from V and 1 base from J, leaving 8 bases between. Germline V lookup: CDR1 GTSNPN, CDR2 SVGIG (reference sequence). Regarding the study as a whole: One later analysis reportedly identified an Asian-associated ancestry cluster that showed fewer N-insertions than the approximately 600-donor mean.

The receptor was isolated from a middle-aged woman in good health and CMV-seronegative. The chain uses TRBV30 and TRBJ1-1; D might be TRBD1 (5 bases). Specimen: PBMCs. CDR3 amino acids: CAWDSPNTEAFF. The CDR3 DNA follows: TGTGCCTGGGACAGTCCGAACACTGAAGCTTTCTTT.